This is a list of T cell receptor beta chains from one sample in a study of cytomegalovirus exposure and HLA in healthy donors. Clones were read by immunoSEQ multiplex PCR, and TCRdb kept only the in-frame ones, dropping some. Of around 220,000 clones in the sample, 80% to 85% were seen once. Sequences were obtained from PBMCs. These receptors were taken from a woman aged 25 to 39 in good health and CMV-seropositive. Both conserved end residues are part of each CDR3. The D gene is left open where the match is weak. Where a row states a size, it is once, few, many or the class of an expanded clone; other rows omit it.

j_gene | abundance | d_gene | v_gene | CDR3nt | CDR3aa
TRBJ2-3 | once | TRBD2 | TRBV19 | TGTGCCAGTGCTGGTAGCGGGAGGGCCGGAGATACGCAGTATTTT | CASAGSGRAGDTQYF
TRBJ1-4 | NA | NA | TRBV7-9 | TGTGCCAGCAGCCCAGGACAAGCAACTAATGAAAAACTGTTTTTT | CASSPGQATNEKLFF
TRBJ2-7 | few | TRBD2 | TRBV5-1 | TGCGCCAGCAGCCTTGGACTAGCGGGTGGGGAGCAGTACTTC | CASSLGLAGGEQYF
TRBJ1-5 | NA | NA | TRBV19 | TGTGCCAGTAGTATGGGACTGACGTATAATCAGCCCCAGCATTTT | CASSMGLTYNQPQHF
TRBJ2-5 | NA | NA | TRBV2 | TGTGCCGACCGGGAGAGTAAAGAGACCCAGTACTTC | CADRESKETQYF
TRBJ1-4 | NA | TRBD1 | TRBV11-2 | TGTGCCAGCAGCTTAAGGACAGGGCCTAATGAAAAACTGTTTTTT | CASSLRTGPNEKLFF
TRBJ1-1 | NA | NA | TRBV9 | TGTGCCAGCAGCGTAGGTATTGGGTGGGACACTGAAGCTTTCTTT | CASSVGIGWDTEAFF
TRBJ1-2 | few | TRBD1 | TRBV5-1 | TGCGCCAGCAGCCCTGGACAGGGTACAAACACCTTC | CASSPGQGTNTF
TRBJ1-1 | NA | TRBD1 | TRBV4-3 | TGCGCCAGCAGCCAACCTAGGGACAGGGTAATGAACACTGAAGCTTTCTTT | CASSQPRDRVMNTEAFF
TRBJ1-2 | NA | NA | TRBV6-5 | TGTGCCAGTTACCCAAACAGGGAGGGTGGCTACACCTTC | CASYPNREGGYTF
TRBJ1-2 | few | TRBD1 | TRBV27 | TGTGCCAGCAGGACGGTGACAGGGGTTGGTGGCTACACCTTC | CASRTVTGVGGYTF
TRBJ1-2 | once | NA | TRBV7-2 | TGTGCCAGCAGCCCCCTTGTCAACTATGGCTACACCTTC | CASSPLVNYGYTF
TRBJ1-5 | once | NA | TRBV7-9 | TGTGCCAGCAGCTTAGCAGGGATCGGCAATCAGCCCCAGCATTTT | CASSLAGIGNQPQHF
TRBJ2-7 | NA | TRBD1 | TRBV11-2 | TGTGCCAGCAGCCCAGGGGGCGGCGAGCAGTACTTC | CASSPGGGEQYF
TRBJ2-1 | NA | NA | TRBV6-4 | TGTGCCAGCAGTGACTCAGCTTACTCCTCCTACAATGAGCAGTTCTTC | CASSDSAYSSYNEQFF
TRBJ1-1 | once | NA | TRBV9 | TGTGCCAGCAGCGTAGGGGGAGGAGTGAACACTGAAGCTTTCTTT | CASSVGGGVNTEAFF
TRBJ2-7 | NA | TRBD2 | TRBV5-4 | TGTGCCAGCAGCTTGGGAGTAGCGGGAGGGCCCTACGAGCAGTACTTC | CASSLGVAGGPYEQYF
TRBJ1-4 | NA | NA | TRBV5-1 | TGCGCCAGCAGCTCCGGCGGGGGCCTTAATGAAAAACTGTTTTTT | CASSSGGGLNEKLFF
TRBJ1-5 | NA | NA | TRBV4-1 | TGCGCCAGCAGCCAAGAGGTTCGGCAGAGCAATCAGCCCCAGCATTTT | CASSQEVRQSNQPQHF
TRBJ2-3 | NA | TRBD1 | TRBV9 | TGTGCCAGCAGCGTACGGACAGGGGCAAGCAGTGGAGATACGCAGTATTTT | CASSVRTGASSGDTQYF
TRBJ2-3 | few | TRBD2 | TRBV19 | TGTGCCAGTAAGCCCCGACGGGGACTACTCACAGATACGCAGTATTTT | CASKPRRGLLTDTQYF
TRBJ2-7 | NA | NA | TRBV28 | TGTGCCAGCACCTCTCCAACGGACAGCGAATTCATGTACGAGCAGTACTTC | CASTSPTDSEFMYEQYF
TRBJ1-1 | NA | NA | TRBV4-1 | TGCGCCAGCAGCCAAGGGAGAGGGCCAGGGGACACTGAAGCTTTCTTT | CASSQGRGPGDTEAFF
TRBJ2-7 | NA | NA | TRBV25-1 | TGTGCCAGCGGTTTCCTGGCTTTCGAGCAGTACTTC | CASGFLAFEQYF
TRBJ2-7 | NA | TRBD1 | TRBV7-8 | TGTGCCAGCAGAGATCGGACAGGCCCCTACGAGCAGTACTTC | CASRDRTGPYEQYF
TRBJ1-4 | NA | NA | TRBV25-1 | TGTGCCAGCAGTGATACGCGGGAGGGAGGGGAAAAACTGTTTTTT | CASSDTREGGEKLFF
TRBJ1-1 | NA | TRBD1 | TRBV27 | TGTGCCAGCAGTCGACAGGGGGCGAATTGGATTGATGAAGCTTTCTTT | CASSRQGANWIDEAFF
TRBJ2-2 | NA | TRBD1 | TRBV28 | TGTGCCAGCAGTCTTCACGGGACAGGGGGCTTAGGGGAGCTGTTTTTT | CASSLHGTGGLGELFF
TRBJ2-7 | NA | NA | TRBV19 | TGTGCCAGTAGTATAGGCAGCGCCTACGAGCAGTACTTC | CASSIGSAYEQYF
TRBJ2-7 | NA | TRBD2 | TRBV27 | TGTGCCAGCAGTTCGGGACTAGCGGGCAACTACGAGCAGTACTTC | CASSSGLAGNYEQYF
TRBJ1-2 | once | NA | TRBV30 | TGTGCCTGGAGAGGGGTTCATGGCTACACCTTC | CAWRGVHGYTF
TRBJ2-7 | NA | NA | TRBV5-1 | TGCGCCAGCAGCTTATGGCAGGGAACCTACGAGCAGTACTTC | CASSLWQGTYEQYF
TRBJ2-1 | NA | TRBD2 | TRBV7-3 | TGTGCCAGCAGCACCACCGGGGAGGGATCCCATGAGCAGTTCTTC | CASSTTGEGSHEQFF
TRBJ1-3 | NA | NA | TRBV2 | TGTGCCAGCAGGAGGGACGTCAGCTCTGGAAACACCATATATTTT | CASRRDVSSGNTIYF
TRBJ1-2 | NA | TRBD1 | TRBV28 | TGTGCCAGCAGTCTTCACAACACCCCTAGGGGACAGGGGGCGCGGGATGGCTACACCTTC | CASSLHNTPRGQGARDGYTF
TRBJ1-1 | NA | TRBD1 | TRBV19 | TGTGCCACCTTGGACAGGCGTAACACTGAAGCTTTCTTT | CATLDRRNTEAFF
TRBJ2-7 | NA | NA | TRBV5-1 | TGCGCCAGCAGTCAGGGAAACAGGGAACTAGATAGCTACGAGCAGTACTTC | CASSQGNRELDSYEQYF
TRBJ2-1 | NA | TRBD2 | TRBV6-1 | TGTGCCAGCACTTGGACTAGCGGGATTGAGCAGTTCTTC | CASTWTSGIEQFF
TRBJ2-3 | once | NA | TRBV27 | TGTGCCAGCAGTTACTCCGATACGCAGTATTTT | CASSYSDTQYF
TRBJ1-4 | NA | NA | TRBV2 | TGTGCCAGCACCGTCCTGGGGGCTGGTGAAAAACTGTTTTTT | CASTVLGAGEKLFF
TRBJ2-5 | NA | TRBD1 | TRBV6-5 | TGTGCCAGCAGAAGGGACAGGGGCCAAGAGACCCAGTACTTC | CASRRDRGQETQYF
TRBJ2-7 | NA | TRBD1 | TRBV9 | TGTGCCAGCAGCCCCCGACAGGGGTACGAGCAGTACTTC | CASSPRQGYEQYF
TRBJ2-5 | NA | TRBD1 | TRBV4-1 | TGCGCCAGCAGCCCGTCCGGGACAGAAGAGACCCAGTACTTC | CASSPSGTEETQYF
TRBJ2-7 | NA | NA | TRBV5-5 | TGTGCCAGCAGCCAGGAGGGCGAGCAGTACTTC | CASSQEGEQYF
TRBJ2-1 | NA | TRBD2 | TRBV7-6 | TGTGCCAGCAGCTTAGGTCTTAGCGGGAGTCAGGATGAGCAGTTCTTC | CASSLGLSGSQDEQFF
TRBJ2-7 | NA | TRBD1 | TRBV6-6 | TGTGCCAGCAGTTACTATGGGACAGGGTCCTACGAGCAGTACTTC | CASSYYGTGSYEQYF
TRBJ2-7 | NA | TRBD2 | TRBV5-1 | TGCGCCAGCAGCTGGGGACTAGCGGGTAACTACGAGCAGTACTTC | CASSWGLAGNYEQYF
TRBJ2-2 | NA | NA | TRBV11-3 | TGTGCCAGCAGCTACCGCGGTTGGAGCGGAGGGAACACCGGGGAGCTGTTTTTT | CASSYRGWSGGNTGELFF
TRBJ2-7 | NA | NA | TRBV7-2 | TGTGCCAGCAGCTTAGTGGGAGTAAACGGTGAGCAGTACTTC | CASSLVGVNGEQYF
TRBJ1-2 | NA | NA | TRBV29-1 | TGCAGCGTTTGGACTGACAGCTCTAACTATGGCTACACCTTC | CSVWTDSSNYGYTF
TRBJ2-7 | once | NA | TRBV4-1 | TGCGCCAGCAGCCTGCAGATGGGCCCTAGGTACTACGAGCAGTACTTC | CASSLQMGPRYYEQYF
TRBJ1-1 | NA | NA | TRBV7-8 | TGTGCCAGCAGCAGCATAGCCCCCGGAAGAATGAACACTGAAGCTTTCTTT | CASSSIAPGRMNTEAFF
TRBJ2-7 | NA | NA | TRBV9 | TGTGCCAGCAGCCCCCGGGACCAGGAACGGGTGCAGTACTTC | CASSPRDQERVQYF
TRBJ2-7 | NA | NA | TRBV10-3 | TGTGCCATCAGCCCCCTCGGAGGGTCCGGCGAGCAGTACTTC | CAISPLGGSGEQYF
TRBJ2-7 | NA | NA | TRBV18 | TGTGCCAGCTCCCTAGGACAGAGCTCCTACGAGCAGTACTTC | CASSLGQSSYEQYF
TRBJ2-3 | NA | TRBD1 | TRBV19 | TGTGCCACCATAACAGGGGGCTTAGATACGCAGTATTTT | CATITGGLDTQYF
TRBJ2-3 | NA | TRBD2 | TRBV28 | TGTGCCAGCAGTTCCCAGCTAGCGGGAGAGGAAGATACGCAGTATTTT | CASSSQLAGEEDTQYF
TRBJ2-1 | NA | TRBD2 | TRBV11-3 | TGTGCCAGCAGCCTCACTAGCGGGAGCTCCTACAATGAGCAGTTCTTC | CASSLTSGSSYNEQFF